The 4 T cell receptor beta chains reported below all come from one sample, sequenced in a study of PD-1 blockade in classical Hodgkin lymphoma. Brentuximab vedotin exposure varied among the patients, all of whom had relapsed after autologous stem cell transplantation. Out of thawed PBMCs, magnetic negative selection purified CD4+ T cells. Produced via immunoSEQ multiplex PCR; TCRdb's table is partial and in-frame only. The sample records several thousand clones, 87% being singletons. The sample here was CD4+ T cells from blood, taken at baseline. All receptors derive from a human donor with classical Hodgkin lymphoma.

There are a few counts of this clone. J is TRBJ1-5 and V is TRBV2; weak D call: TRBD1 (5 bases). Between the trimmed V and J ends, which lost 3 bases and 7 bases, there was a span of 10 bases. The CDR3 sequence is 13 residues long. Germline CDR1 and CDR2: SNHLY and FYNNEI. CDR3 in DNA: TGTGCCAGCAGTGAGGGGCTGTGGCAGCCCCAGCATTTT. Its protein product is CASSEGLWQPQHF.

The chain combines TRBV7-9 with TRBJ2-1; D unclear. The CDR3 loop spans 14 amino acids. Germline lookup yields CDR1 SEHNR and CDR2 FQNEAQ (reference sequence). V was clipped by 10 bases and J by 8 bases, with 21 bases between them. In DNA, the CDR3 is TGTGCCACCCGTTCCCAAACCACCCGGGATGAGCAGTTCTTC. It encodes CATRSQTTRDEQFF.

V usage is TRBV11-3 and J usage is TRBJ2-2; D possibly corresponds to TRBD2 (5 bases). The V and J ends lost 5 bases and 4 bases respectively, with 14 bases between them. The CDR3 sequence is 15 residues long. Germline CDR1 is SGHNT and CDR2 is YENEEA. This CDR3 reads CASSPRGGGTGELFF. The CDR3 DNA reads TGTGCCAGCAGCCCCCGGGGTGGTGGCACCGGGGAGCTGTTTTTT.

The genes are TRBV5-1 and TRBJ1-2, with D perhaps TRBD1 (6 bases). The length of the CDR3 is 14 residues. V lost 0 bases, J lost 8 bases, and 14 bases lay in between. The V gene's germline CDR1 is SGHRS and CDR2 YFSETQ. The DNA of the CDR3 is TGCGCCAGCAGCTTGGTTAGCGGGGGCGAGGGCTACACCTTC. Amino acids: CASSLVSGGEGYTF. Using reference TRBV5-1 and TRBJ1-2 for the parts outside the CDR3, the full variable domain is KAGVTQTPRYLIKTRGQQVTLSCSPISGHRSVSWYQQTPGQGLQFLFEYFSETQRNKGNFPGRFSGRQFSNSRSEMNVSTLELGDSALYLCASSLVSGGEGYTFGSGTRLTVV.